The T cell receptor beta chain described here comes from a study of blood T cell repertoires in COVID-19 (dated by TCRdb to 2018 to 2021). About the full investigation: Samples from collaborators originated in the United States, Italy and Spain and spanned both the acute and convalescent phases of COVID-19. Where available, HLA class I and class II types were taken from metadata supplied by the sample provider and were not determined by assay-based typing. The sample metadata nearly always contained a de-identified subject ID, COVID-19 status, age in years and sex. The samples were drawn from two sources: the first 160 participants of the ongoing ImmuneRACE study, and over 1,000 subjects contributed by 6 global collaborators. A freely available public database, intended as a resource for researchers studying the immune response to SARS-CoV-2, is where the repertoires were released. Subjects who had been exposed to COVID-19, were actively infected with it, or had recovered from it provided the deeply sampled blood TCRbeta repertoires that made up the dataset. The prospective study material was composed of cDNA or gDNA derived from T cells, B-cell-depleted T cells, or PBMCs.

TCRbeta CDR3 regions were amplified from genomic DNA using the immunoSEQ Assay, a bias-controlled multiplex PCR. The paper's data handling went like this. The number of nucleated cells in each sample was estimated from the amplification of reference gene primers within the assay. Sequence reads were collapsed and filtered to measure the absolute abundance of every unique TCRbeta CDR3 rearrangement. For each sample, productive Simpson clonality was calculated as the square root of Simpson's diversity index across productive rearrangements. Drawn from immuneACCESS, this table holds only the in-frame rearrangements with V and J called that TCRdb kept. Clones are partly lost; checked studies trace under half to an unresolved V gene and leave the rest unexplained. From that table come the V and J calls and clone size; the DNA was used to work out D and trimming. The sample yields roughly 190,000 clones; 80% to 90% were counted once. The ten largest clones capture around 19% of the sample.

In regard to this clone: Its antigen remains unidentified. No quality values exist for individual bases; no much larger clone is one base distant.

Broader findings and caveats from the paper: Clinical and demographic metadata were provided uncurated, with the amount varying by source and participant.

Reading the germline V gene gives CDR1 SGDLS and CDR2 YYNGEE. Clipping removes 1 base from V and 9 bases from J, with 14 as the unmatched junction base count. From cysteine to phenylalanine, the CDR3 is 17 amino acids long. The retained sequence is limited to the CDR3, 51 bases, with the frame set at the first base. The collaborating institutions used their own protocols to collect whole blood in K2EDTA tubes. For TCRbeta analysis, collaborators shipped samples as frozen whole blood, isolated PBMCs, or DNA extracted from either of those sample types. This TCR was recovered from a human donor in a cohort sampled during active COVID-19. The sample taken for sequencing was peripheral blood. The chain was built from TRBV9 and TRBJ2-1; TRBD1 matches 9 bases in the middle. The DNA reads as follows: TGTGCCAGCAGCGTACGGGGAGGGACAGGGTTCGCCGGTGAGCAGTTCTTC. Its translation is CASSVRGGTGFAGEQFF.